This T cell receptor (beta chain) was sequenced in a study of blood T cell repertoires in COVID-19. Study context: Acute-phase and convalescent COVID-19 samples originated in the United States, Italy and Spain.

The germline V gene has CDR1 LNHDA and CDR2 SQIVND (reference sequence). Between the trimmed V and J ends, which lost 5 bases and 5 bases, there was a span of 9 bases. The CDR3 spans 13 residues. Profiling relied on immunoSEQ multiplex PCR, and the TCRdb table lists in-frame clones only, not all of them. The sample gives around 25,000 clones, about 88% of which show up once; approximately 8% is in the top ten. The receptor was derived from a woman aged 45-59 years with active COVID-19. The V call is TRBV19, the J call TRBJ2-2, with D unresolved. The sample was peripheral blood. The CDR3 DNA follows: TGTGCCAGTAGTCGAGTGGTAACCGGGGAGCTGTTTTTT. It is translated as CASSRVVTGELFF.